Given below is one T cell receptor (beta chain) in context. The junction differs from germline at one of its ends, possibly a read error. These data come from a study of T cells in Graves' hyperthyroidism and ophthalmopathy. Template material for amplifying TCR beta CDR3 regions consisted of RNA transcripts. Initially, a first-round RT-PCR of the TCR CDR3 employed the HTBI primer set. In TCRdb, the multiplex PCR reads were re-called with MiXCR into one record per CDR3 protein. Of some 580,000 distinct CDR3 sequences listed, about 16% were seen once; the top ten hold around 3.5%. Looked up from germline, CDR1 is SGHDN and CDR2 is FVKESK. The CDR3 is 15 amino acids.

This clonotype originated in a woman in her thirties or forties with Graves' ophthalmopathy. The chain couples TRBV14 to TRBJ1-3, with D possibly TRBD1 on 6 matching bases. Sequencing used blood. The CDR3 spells CASSARQGSGNTIYF. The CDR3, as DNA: TGTGCCAGCAGCGCCAGGCAGGGGTCTGGGAACACCATATATTTT.